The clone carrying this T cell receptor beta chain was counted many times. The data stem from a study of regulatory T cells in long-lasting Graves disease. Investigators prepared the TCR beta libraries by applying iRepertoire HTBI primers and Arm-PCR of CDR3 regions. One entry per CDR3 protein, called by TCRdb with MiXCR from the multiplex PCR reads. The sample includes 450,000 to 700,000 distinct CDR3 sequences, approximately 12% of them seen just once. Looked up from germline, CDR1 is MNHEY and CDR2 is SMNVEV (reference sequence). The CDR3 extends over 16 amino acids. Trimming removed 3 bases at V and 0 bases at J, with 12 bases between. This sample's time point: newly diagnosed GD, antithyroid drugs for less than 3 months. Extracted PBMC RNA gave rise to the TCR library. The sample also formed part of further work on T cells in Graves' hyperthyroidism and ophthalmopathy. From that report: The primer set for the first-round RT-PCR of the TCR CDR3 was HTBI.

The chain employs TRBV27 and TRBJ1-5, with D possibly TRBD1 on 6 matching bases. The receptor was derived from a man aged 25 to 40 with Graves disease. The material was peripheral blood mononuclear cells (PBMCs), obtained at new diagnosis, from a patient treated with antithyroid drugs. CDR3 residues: CASSLNSRGSNQPQHF. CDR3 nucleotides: TGTGCCAGCAGTTTGAACAGCAGGGGTAGCAATCAGCCCCAGCATTTT.